This TCR beta chain was sequenced in a study of blood T cell repertoires in COVID-19 (dated by TCRdb to 2019 to 2021). Looking at the study overall: Collaborator samples came from the United States, Italy and Spain and covered acute and convalescent phases of COVID-19. The samples were drawn from two sources: the first 160 participants of the ongoing ImmuneRACE study, and 1,000 to 1,500 subjects contributed by 6 global collaborators. Where HLA class I and class II types were available, the types were taken from metadata supplied by the sample provider, not from assay-based typing. Sample metadata almost always included a de-identified subject ID, COVID-19 status, age in years and sex. Deeply sampled blood TCRbeta repertoires from subjects exposed to, actively infected with, or recovered from COVID-19 were included in the dataset. The material from the prospective study consisted of cDNA or gDNA derived from T cells, B-cell-depleted T cells, or PBMCs. A freely available public database, intended as a resource for researchers studying the immune response to SARS-CoV-2, is where the repertoires were released.

The collaborating institutions used their own protocols to collect whole blood in K2EDTA tubes. For TCRbeta analysis, collaborators shipped samples as frozen whole blood, isolated PBMCs, or DNA extracted from either of those sample types. Study-level results and caveats: The amount of clinical and demographic metadata varied by source and participant and was provided uncurated.

TCRbeta CDR3 regions were amplified from genomic DNA by means of the immunoSEQ Assay, a bias-controlled multiplex PCR. The authors' pipeline ran thus. Within the assay, amplification of reference gene primers was used to estimate how many nucleated cells each sample contained. Sequence reads were collapsed and filtered to measure the absolute abundance of every unique TCRbeta CDR3 rearrangement. For each sample, productive Simpson clonality was calculated as the square root of Simpson's diversity index across productive rearrangements. TCRdb obtained this table from immuneACCESS and retained in-frame rearrangements with V and J assigned. These tables miss some clones; where compared with another copy, unresolved V genes account for less than half of the shortfall, and the remainder is unexplained. V and J calls and clone size follow that table, whereas D and trimming were derived from the DNA. The sample profile shows about 160,000 clones; more than 60% of them were found once. The top ten clones comprise around 3% of the sample.

Reading from cysteine to phenylalanine, the CDR3 counts 14 amino acids. Left in the record is the CDR3 DNA by itself, 42 bases read in frame from the first base. Germline trimming: 3 bases from V, 7 bases from J; junction bases outside gene matches: 7. CDR1 and CDR2 are read off the germline V gene as SGHRS and YFSETQ. Concerning this clone itself: Its antigen is unknown. No much larger clonotype is one base removed from it; base qualities were not supplied.

This clonotype originated in a man aged 65-85 years with acute or convalescent COVID-19. The chain links TRBV5-1 with TRBJ1-2; 9 bases in between match TRBD1. The sequenced sample was peripheral blood. The CDR3 reads CASSSEGQGIGYTF. The DNA sequence reads TGCGCCAGCAGCTCGGAGGGACAGGGAATTGGCTACACCTTC.